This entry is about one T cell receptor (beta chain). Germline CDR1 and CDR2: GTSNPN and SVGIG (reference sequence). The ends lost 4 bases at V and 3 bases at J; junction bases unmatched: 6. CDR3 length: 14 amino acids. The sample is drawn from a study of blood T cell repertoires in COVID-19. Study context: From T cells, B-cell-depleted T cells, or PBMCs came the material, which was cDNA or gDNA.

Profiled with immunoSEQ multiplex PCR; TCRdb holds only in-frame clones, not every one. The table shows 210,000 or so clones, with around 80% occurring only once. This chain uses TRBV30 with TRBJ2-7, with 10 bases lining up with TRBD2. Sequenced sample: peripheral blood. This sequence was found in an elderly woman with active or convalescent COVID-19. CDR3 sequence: CAWTASGSLYEQYF. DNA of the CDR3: TGTGCCTGGACGGCTAGCGGGAGTCTCTACGAGCAGTACTTC. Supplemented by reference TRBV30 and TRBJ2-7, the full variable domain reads SQTIHQWPATLVQPVGSPLSLECTVEGTSNPNLYWYRQAAGRGLQLLFYSVGIGQISSEVPQNLSASRPQDRQFILSSKKLLLSDSGFYLCAWTASGSLYEQYFGPGTRLTVT.